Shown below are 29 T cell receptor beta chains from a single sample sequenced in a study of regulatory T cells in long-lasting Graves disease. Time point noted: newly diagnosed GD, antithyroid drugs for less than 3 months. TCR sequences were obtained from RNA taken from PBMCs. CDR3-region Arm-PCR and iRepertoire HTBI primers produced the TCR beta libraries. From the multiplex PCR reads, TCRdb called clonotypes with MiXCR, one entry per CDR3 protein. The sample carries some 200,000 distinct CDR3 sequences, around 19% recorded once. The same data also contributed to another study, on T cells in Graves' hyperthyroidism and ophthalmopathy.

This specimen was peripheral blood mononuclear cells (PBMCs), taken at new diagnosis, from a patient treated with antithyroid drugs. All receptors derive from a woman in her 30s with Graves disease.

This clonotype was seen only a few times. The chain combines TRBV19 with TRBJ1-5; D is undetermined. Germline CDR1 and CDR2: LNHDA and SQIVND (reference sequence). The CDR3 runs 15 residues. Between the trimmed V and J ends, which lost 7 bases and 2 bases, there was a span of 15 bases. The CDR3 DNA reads TGTGCCAGTAAGATCGGGGATTGGGGCAATCAGCCCCAGCATTTT. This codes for CASKIGDWGNQPQHF.

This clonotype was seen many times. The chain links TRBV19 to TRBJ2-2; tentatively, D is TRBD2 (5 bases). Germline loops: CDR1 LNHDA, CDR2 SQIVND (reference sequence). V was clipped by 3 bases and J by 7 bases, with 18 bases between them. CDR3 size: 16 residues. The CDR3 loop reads CASSIEGASWIGELFF. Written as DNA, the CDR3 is TGTGCCAGTAGTATTGAGGGAGCCTCGTGGATCGGGGAGCTGTTTTTT. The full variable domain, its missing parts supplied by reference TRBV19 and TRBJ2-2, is DGGITQSPKYLFRKEGQNVTLSCEQNLNHDAMYWYRQDPGQGLRLIYYSQIVNDFQKGDIAEGYSVSREKKESFPLTVTSAQKNPTAFYLCASSIEGASWIGELFFGEGSRLTVL.

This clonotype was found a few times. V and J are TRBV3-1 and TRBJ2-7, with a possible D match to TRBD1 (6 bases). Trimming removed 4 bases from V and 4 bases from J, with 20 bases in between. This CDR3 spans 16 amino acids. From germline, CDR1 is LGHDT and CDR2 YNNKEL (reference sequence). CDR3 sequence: CASSRRTAGVEYEQYF. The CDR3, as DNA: TGTGCCAGCAGCCGCAGGACAGCCGGGGTCGAGTACGAGCAGTACTTC.

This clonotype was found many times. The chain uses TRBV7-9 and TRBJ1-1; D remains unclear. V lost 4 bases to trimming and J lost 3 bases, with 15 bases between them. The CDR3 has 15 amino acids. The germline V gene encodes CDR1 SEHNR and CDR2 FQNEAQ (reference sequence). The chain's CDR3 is CASSSMERDYTEAFF. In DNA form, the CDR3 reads TGTGCCAGCAGCTCGATGGAAAGAGACTACACTGAAGCTTTCTTT.

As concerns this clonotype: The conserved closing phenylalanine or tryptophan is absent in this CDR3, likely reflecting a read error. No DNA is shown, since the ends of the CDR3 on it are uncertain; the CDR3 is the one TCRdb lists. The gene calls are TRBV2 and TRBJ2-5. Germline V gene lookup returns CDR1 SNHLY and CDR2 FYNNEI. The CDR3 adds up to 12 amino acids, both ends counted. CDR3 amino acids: CASSERLPPLFL.

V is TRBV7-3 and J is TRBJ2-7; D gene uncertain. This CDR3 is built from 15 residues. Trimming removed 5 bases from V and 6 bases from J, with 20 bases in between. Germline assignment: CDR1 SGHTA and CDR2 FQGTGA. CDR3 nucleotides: TGTGCCAGCAGCCCCTCGACCGGGTGCCGTGGCGAGCAGTACTTC. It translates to CASSPSTGCRGEQYF.

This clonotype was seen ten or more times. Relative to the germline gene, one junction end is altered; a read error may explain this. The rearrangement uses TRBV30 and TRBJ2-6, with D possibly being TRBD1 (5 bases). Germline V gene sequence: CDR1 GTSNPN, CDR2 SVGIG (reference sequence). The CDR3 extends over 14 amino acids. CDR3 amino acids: CAWNQGSGANVPTF. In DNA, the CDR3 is TGTGCCTGGAACCAGGGTAGTGGGGCCAACGTCCCGACTTTC.

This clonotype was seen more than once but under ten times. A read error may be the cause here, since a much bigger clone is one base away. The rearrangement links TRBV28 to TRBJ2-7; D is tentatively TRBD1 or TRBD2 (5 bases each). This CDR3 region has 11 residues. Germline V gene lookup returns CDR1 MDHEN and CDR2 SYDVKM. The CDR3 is CATLGAAERYF. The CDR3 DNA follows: TGTGCCACCCTCGGGGCGGCCGAGCGGTACTTC.

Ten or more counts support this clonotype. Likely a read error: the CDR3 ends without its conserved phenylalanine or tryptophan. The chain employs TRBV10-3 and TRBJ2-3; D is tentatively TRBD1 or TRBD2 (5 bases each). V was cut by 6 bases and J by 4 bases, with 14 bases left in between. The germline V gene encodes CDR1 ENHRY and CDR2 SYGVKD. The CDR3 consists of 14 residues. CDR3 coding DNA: TGTGCCATCAGGACCGACGGGACCTCAGATACGCAGTATTCT. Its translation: CAIRTDGTSDTQYS.

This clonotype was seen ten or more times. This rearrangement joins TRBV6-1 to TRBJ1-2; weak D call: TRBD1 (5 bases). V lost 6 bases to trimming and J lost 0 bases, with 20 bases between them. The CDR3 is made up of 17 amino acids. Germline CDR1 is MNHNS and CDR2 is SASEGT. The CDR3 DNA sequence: TGTGCCAGCAGGACTGTGCAGGGAAGTCCCGCTAACTATGGCTACACCTTC. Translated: CASRTVQGSPANYGYTF.

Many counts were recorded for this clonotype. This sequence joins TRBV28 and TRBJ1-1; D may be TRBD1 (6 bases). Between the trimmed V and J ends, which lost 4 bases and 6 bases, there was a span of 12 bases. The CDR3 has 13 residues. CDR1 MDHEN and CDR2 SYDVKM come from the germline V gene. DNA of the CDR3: TGTGCCAGCAGTTCATACAGGGTTGCTGAAGCTTTCTTT. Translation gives CASSSYRVAEAFF. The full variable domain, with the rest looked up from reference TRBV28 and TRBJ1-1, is DVKVTQSSRYLVKRTGEKVFLECVQDMDHENMFWYRQDPGLGLRLIYFSYDVKMKEKGDIPEGYSVSREKKERFSLILESASTNQTSMYLCASSSYRVAEAFFGQGTRLTVV.

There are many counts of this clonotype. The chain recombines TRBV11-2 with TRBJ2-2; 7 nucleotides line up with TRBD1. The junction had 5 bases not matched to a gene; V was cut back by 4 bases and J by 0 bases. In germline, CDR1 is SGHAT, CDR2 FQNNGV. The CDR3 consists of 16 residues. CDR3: CASSSSTGANTGELFF. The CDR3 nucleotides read TGTGCCAGCAGCTCTTCTACAGGGGCGAACACCGGGGAGCTGTTTTTT.

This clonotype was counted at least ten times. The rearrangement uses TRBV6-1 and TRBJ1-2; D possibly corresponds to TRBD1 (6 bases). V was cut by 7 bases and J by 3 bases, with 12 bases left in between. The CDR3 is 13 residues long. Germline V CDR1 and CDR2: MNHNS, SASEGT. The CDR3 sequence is CASTGGLYYGYTF. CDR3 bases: TGTGCCAGCACCGGGGGGCTCTACTATGGCTACACCTTC.

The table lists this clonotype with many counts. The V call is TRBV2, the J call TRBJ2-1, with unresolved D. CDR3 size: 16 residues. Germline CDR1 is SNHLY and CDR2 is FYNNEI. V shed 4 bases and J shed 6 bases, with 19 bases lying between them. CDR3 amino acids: CASSAPPPPRGNEQFF. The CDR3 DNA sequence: TGTGCCAGCAGTGCGCCCCCCCCTCCCCGAGGCAATGAGCAGTTCTTC.

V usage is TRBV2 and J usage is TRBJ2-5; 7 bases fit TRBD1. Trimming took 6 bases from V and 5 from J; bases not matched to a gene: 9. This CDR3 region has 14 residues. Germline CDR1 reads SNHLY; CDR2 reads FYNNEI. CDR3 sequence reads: CASRRQGQGETQYF. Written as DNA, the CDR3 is TGTGCCAGCAGAAGACAGGGCCAGGGGGAGACCCAGTACTTC.

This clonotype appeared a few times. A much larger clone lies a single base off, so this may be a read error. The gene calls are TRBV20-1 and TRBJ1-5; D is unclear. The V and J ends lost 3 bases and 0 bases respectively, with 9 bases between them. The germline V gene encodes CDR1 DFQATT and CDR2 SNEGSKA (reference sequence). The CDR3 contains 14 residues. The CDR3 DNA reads TGCAGTGCTAGCGTACGGTATAGCAATCAGCCCCAGCATTTT. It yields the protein CSASVRYSNQPQHF.

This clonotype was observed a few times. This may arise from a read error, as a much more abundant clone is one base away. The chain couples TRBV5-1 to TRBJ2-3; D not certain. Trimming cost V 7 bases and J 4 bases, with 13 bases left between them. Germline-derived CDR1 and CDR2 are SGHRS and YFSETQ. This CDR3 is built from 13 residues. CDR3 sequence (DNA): TGCGCCAGCGGCCGGACCGACGCAGATACGCAGTATTTT. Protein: CASGRTDADTQYF.

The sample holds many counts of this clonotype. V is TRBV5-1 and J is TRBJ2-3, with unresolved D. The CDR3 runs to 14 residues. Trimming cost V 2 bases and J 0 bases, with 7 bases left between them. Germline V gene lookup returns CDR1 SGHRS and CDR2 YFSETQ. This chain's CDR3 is CASSFHSSTDTQYF. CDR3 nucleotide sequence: TGCGCCAGCAGCTTCCACTCTAGCACAGATACGCAGTATTTT.

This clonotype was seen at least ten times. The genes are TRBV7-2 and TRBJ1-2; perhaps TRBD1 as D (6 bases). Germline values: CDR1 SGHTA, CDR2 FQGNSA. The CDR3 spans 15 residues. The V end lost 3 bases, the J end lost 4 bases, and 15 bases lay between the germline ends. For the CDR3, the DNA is TGTGCCAGCAGCTTTAATCCCAGGGGTGGCTATGGCTACACCTTC. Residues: CASSFNPRGGYGYTF.

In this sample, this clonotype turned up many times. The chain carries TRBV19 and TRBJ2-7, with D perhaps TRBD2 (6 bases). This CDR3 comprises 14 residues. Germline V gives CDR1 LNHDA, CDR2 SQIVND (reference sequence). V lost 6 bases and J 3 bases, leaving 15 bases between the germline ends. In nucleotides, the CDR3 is TGTGCCAGTAGGGTCGCCGGAGGGCACTACGAGCAGTACTTC. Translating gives CASRVAGGHYEQYF.

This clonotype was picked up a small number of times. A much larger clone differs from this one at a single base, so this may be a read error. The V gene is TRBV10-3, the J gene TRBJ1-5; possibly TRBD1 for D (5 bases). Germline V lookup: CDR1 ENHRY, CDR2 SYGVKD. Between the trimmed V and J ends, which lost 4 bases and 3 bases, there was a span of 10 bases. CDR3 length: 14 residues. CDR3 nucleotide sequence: TGTGCCATCAGTGGGCTAGGGGACAATCAGCCCCAGCATTTT. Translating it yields CAISGLGDNQPQHF.

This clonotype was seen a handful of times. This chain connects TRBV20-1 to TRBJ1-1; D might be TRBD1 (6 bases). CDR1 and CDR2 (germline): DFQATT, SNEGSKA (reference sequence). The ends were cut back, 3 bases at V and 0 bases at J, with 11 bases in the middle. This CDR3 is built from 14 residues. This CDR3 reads CSASWTALNTEAFF. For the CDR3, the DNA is TGCAGTGCTAGCTGGACAGCCCTGAACACTGAAGCTTTCTTT.

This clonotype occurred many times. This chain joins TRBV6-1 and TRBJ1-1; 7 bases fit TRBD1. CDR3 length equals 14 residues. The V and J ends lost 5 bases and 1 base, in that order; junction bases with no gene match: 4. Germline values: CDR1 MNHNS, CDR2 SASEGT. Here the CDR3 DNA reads TGTGCCAGCAGTCCGGGACAGCGGAACACTGAAGCTTTCTTT. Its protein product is CASSPGQRNTEAFF.

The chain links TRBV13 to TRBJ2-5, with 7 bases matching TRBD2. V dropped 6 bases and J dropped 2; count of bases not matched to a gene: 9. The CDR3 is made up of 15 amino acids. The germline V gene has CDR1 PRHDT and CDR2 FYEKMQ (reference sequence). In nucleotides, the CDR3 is TGTGCCAGCAGTCTGAACCTAGCGGCTCAAGAGACCCAGTACTTC. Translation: CASSLNLAAQETQYF.

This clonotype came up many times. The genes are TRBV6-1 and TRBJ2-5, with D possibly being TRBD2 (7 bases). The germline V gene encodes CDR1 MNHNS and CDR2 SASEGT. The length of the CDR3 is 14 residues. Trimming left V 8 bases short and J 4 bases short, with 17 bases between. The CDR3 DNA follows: TGTGCCAGCTCAGGGAGGGGGATGTTAGAGACCCAGTACTTC. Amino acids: CASSGRGMLETQYF.

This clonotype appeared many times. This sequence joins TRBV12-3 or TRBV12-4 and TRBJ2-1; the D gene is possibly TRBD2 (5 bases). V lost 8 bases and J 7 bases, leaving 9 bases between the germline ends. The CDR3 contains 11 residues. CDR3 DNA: TGTGCCAGCGCGGAGGCAAATGAGCAGTTCTTC. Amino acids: CASAEANEQFF.

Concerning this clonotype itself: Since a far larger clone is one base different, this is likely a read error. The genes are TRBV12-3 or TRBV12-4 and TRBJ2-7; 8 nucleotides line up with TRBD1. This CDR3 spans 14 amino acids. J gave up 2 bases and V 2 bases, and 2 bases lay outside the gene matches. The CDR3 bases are TGTGCCAGCAGTTTACAGGGGGCCCCCTACGAGCAGTACTTC. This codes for CASSLQGAPYEQYF.

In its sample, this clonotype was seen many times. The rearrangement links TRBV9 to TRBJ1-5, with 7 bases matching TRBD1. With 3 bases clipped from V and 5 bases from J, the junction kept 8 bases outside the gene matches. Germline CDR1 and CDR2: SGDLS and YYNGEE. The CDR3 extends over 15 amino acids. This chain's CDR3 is CASSASGTAHQPQHF. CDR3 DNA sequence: TGTGCCAGCAGCGCAAGCGGGACAGCCCATCAGCCCCAGCATTTT.

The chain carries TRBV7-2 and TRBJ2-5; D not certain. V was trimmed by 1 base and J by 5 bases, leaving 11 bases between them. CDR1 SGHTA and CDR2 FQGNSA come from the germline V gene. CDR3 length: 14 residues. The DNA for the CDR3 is TGTGCCAGCAGCTTAGACCTTAGCCGGGAGACCCAGTACTTC. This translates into CASSLDLSRETQYF.